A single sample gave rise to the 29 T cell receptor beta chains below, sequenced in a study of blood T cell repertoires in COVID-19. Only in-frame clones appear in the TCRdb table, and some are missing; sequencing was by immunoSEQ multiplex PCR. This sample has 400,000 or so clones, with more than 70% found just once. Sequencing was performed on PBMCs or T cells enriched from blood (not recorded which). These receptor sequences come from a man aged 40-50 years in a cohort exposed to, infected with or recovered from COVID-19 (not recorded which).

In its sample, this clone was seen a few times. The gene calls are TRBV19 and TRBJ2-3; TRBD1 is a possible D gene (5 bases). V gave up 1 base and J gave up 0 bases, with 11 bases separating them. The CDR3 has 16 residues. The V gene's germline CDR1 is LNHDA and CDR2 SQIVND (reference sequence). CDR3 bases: TGTGCCAGTAGTATAGGTTACGGACAAAGCACAGATACGCAGTATTTT. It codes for CASSIGYGQSTDTQYF. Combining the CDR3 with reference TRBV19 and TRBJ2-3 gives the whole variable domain DGGITQSPKYLFRKEGQNVTLSCEQNLNHDAMYWYRQDPGQGLRLIYYSQIVNDFQKGDIAEGYSVSREKKESFPLTVTSAQKNPTAFYLCASSIGYGQSTDTQYFGPGTRLTVL.

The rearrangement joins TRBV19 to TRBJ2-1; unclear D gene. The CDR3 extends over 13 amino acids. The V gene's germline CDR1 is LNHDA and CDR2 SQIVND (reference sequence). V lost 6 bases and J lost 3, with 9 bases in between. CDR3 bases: TGTGCCAGTAGGCAGGTAAACTACAATGAGCAGTTCTTC. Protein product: CASRQVNYNEQFF.

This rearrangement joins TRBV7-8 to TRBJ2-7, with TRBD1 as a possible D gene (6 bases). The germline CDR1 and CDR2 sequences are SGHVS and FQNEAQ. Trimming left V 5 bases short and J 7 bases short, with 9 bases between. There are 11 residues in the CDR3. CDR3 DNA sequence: TGTGCCAGCAGCCTCGGACAGGAGCAGTACTTC. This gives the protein CASSLGQEQYF. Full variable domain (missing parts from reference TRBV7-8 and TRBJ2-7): GAGVSQSPRYKVAKRGQDVALRCDPISGHVSLFWYQQALGQGPEFLTYFQNEAQLDKSGLPSDRFFAERPEGSVSTLKIQRTQQEDSAVYLCASSLGQEQYFGPGTRLTVT.

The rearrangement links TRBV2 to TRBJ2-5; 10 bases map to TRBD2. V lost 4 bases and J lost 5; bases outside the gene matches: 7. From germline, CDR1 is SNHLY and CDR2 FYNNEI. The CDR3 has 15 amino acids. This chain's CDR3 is CASSVDSGRTETQYF. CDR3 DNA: TGTGCCAGCAGTGTGGATAGCGGGAGGACGGAGACCCAGTACTTC.

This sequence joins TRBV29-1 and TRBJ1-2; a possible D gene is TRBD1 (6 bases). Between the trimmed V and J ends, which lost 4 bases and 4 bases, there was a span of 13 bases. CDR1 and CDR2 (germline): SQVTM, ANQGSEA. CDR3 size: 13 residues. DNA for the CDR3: TGCAGCGTTGGAGAGACAGGACCCTATGGCTACACCTTC. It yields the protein CSVGETGPYGYTF. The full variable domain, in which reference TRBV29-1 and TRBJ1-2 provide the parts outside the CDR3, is SAVISQKPSRDICQRGTSLTIQCQVDSQVTMMFWYRQQPGQSLTLIATANQGSEATYESGFVIDKFPISRPNLTFSTLTVSNMSPEDSSIYLCSVGETGPYGYTFGSGTRLTVV.

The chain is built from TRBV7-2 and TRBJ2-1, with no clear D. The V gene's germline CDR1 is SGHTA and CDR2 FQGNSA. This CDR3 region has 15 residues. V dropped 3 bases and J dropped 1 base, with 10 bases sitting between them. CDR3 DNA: TGTGCCAGCAGCTTCAACAGAGCTTCCTACAATGAGCAGTTCTTC. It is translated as CASSFNRASYNEQFF.

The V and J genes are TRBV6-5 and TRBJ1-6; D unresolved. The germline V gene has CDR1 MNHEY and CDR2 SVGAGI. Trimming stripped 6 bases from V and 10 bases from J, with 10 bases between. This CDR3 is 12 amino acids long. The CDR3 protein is CASSDEKSPLHF. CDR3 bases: TGTGCCAGCAGCGATGAGAAGTCACCCCTCCACTTT.

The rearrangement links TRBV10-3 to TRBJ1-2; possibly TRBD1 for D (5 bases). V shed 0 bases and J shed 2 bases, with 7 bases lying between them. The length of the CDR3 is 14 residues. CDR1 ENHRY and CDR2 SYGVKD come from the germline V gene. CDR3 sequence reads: CAISESAGNYGYTF. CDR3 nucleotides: TGTGCCATCAGTGAGTCAGCAGGGAACTATGGCTACACCTTC.

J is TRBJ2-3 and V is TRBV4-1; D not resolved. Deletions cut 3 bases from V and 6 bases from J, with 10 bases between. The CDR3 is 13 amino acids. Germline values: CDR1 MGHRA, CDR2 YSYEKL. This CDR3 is CASSHPPEDTQYF. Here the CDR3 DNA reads TGCGCCAGCAGCCACCCCCCCGAGGATACGCAGTATTTT.

The CDR3 here is CASSTWDLPYEQYF. The DNA for the CDR3 is TGTGCCAGTAGTACATGGGACTTACCCTACGAGCAGTACTTC. The genes are TRBV19 and TRBJ2-7, with D maybe TRBD2 (6 bases). The germline V gene has CDR1 LNHDA and CDR2 SQIVND (reference sequence). V was trimmed by 4 bases and J by 2 bases, leaving 12 bases between them. The CDR3 is 14 amino acids.

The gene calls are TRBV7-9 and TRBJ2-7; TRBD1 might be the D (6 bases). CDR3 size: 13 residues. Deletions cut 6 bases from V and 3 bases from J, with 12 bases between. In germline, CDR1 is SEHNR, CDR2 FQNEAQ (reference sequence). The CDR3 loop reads CASSFGTLYEQYF. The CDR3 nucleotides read TGTGCCAGCAGTTTCGGGACACTCTACGAGCAGTACTTC. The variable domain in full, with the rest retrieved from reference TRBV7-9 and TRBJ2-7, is DTGVSQNPRHKITKRGQNVTFRCDPISEHNRLYWYRQTLGQGPEFLTYFQNEAQLEKSRLLSDRFSAERPKGSFSTLEIQRTEQGDSAMYLCASSFGTLYEQYFGPGTRLTVT.

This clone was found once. CDR3 loop: CASSDLNQPQHF. The CDR3 DNA sequence: TGTGCCAGCAGTGACCTAAATCAGCCCCAGCATTTT. The chain has TRBV6-1 and TRBJ1-5; D is undetermined. With 3 bases removed from V and 4 bases from J, the gap between germline ends came to 4 bases. Germline assignment: CDR1 MNHNS and CDR2 SASEGT. The CDR3 totals 12 residues.

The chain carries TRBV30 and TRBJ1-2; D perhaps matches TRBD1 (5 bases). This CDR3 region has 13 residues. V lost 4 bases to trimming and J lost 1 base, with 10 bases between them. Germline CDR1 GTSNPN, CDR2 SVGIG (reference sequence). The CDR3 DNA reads TGTGCCTGGAAGGGGCAGGGTAACTATGGCTACACCTTC. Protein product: CAWKGQGNYGYTF.

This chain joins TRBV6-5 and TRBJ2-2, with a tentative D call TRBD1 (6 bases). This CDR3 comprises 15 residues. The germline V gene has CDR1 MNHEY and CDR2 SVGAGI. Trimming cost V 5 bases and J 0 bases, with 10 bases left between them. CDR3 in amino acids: CASSPQGTNTGELFF. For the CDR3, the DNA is TGTGCCAGCAGTCCACAGGGTACGAACACCGGGGAGCTGTTTTTT.

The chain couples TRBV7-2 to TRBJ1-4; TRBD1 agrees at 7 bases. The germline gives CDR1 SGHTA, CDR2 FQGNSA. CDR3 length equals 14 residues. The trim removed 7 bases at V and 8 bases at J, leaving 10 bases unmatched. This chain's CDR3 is CASNYGQAGEKLFF. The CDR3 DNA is TGTGCCAGCAATTACGGACAGGCGGGGGAAAAACTGTTTTTT.

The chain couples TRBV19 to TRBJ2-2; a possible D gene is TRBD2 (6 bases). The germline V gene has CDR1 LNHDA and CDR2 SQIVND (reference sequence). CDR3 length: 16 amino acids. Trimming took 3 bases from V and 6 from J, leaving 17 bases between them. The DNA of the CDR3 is TGTGCCAGTAGTATGGAGGGATGGGACGGATCCGGGGAGCTGTTTTTT. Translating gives CASSMEGWDGSGELFF.

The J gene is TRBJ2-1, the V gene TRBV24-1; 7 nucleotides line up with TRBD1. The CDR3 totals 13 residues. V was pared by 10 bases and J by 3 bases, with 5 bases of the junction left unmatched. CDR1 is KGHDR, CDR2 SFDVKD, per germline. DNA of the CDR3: TGTGCCACTTCGGGGACAGACTACAATGAGCAGTTCTTC. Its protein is CATSGTDYNEQFF.

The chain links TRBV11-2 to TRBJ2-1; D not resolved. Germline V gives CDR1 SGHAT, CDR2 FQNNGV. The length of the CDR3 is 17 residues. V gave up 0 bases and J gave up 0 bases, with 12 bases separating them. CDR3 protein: CASSLDGLSSSYNEQFF. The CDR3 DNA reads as TGTGCCAGCAGCTTAGATGGCCTGTCAAGCTCCTACAATGAGCAGTTCTTC.

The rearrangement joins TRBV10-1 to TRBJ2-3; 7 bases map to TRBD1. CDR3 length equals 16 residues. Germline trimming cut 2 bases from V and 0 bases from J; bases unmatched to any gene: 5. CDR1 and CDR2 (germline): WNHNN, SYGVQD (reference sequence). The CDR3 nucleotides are TGCGCCAGCAGTGAGAGTCCGGACAGGAGCACAGATACGCAGTATTTT. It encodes CASSESPDRSTDTQYF.

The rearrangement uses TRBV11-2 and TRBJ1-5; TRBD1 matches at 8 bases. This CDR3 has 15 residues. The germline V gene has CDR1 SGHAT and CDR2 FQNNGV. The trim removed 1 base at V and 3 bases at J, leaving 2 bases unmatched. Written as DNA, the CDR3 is TGTGCCAGCAGCTTAGGGACAGGGCCCAATCAGCCCCAGCATTTT. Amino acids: CASSLGTGPNQPQHF.

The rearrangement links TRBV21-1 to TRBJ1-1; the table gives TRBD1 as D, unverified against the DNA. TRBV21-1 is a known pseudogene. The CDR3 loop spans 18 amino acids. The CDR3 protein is CASSKHSEGNREMAEAFF. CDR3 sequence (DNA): TGTGCCAGCAGCAAACATAGTGAAGGGAACAGGGAAATGGCTGAAGCTTTCTTT.

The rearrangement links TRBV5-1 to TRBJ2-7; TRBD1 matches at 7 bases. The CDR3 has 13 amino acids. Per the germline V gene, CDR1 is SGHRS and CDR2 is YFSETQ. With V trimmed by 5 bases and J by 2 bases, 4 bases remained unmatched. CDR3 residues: CASRSGGPYEQYF. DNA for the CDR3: TGCGCCAGCAGATCAGGGGGTCCCTACGAGCAGTACTTC.

This chain's CDR3 is CASTTRQGLRNEQFF. The CDR3 region has the DNA TGTGCCAGTACCACACGACAGGGTTTGCGCAATGAGCAGTTCTTC. The chain carries TRBV19 and TRBJ2-1; 7 nucleotides line up with TRBD1. Germline V gene sequence: CDR1 LNHDA, CDR2 SQIVND (reference sequence). Trimming took 7 bases from V and 6 from J; bases not matched to a gene: 12. The CDR3 length is 15 residues. Based on the CDR3 plus reference TRBV19 and TRBJ2-1, the full variable domain is DGGITQSPKYLFRKEGQNVTLSCEQNLNHDAMYWYRQDPGQGLRLIYYSQIVNDFQKGDIAEGYSVSREKKESFPLTVTSAQKNPTAFYLCASTTRQGLRNEQFFGPGTRLTVL.

CDR3 nucleotide sequence: TGCGCCAGCAGCCATGACAGGGGAGGTGCTTTCTTT. This sequence encodes CASSHDRGGAFF. The rearrangement joins TRBV5-1 to TRBJ1-1, with 8 bases fitting TRBD1. The CDR3 runs 12 residues. Germline V gene sequence: CDR1 SGHRS, CDR2 YFSETQ. V was clipped by 4 bases and J by 11 bases; unmatched bases: 7.

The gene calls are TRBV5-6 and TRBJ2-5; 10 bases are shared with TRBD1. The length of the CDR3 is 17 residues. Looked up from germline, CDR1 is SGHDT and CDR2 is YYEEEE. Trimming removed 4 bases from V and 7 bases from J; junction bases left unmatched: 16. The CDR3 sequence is CASSVRPGQGLSLTQYF. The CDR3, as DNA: TGTGCCAGCAGCGTAAGACCGGGACAGGGGCTTTCGTTGACCCAGTACTTC.

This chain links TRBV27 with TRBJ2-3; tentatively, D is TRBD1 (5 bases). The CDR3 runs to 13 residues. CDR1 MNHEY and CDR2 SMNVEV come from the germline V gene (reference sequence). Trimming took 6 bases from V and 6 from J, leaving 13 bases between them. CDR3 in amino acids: CASSQYKGDTQYF. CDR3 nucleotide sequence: TGTGCCAGCAGCCAATATAAGGGGGATACGCAGTATTTT.

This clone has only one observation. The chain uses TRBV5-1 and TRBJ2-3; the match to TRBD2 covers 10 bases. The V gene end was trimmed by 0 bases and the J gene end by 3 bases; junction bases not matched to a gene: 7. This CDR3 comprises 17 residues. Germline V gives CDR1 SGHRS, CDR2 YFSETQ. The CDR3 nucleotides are TGCGCCAGCAGCTTGGGGGGGCTAGCGGGAGTGACAGATACGCAGTATTTT. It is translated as CASSLGGLAGVTDTQYF.

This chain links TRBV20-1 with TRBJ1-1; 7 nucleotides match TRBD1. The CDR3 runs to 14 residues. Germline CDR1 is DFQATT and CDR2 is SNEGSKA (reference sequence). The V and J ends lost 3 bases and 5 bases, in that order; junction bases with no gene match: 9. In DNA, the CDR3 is TGCAGTGCTAGTGTCGCTACAGGGGAGACTGAAGCTTTCTTT. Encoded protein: CSASVATGETEAFF.

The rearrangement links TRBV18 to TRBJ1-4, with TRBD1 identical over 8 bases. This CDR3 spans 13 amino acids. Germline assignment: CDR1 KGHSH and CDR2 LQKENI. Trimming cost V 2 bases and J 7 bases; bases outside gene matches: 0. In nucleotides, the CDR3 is TGTGCCAGCTCACCAACAGGGGGTGAAAAACTGTTTTTT. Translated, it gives CASSPTGGEKLFF.